The entry that follows covers one T cell receptor beta chain sequence. 5' RACE with UMI labels generated the TRB cDNA libraries. No DNA is given; TCRdb re-called the 5' RACE reads and lists each CDR3 protein once. The repertoire table contains fewer than 80,000 distinct CDR3 sequences. Looked up from germline, CDR1 is SQVTM and CDR2 is ANQGSEA. CDR3 size: 15 residues. The data originate from a study of CXCR3-negative and CXCR3-positive naive CD8 T cells. The TCR was taken from a human donor in good health. Some clones in this sample may be carry-over from other donors' samples. V gene TRBV29-1 combines with J gene TRBJ2-2; TCRdb outputs TRBD1, but without DNA this stays unchecked. The specimen sequenced was naive CXCR3- CD8+ T cells from blood. Subset indicated: CD45RO-CCR7+CD27+CD95- naive CD8+ T cells lacking CXCR3 (TNR3-). This CDR3 is CSVVSPRLDTGELFF.